The present entry profiles one T cell receptor beta chain with its context. The data originate from a study of patients and donors after allogeneic stem cell transplantation. TCRdb passed the RT-PCR reads through MiXCR, listing each CDR3 protein once. Of 95,000 to 120,000 distinct CDR3 sequences listed, roughly 37% are singletons. The CDR3 has 15 amino acids. The rearrangement joins TRBV21-1 to TRBJ1-2; TRBD1, as called in the table, went unchecked against the DNA. TRBV21-1 is listed as a pseudogene. The TCR originated in a human donor who was either an allogeneic HSCT recipient or a stem cell or donor lymphocyte infusion donor (not recorded which). It is not recorded whose cells these are; they may come from a transplant donor. The sequenced material came from blood, either unsorted or a sorted T cell fraction (not recorded which). CDR3 sequence: CAKAPRDRGLGGYTF. The CDR3 DNA reads as TGTGCCAAGGCCCCAAGGGACAGGGGGCTTGGTGGCTACACCTTC.